The 32 T cell receptor beta chains below all came from one sample that was sequenced in a study of metastatic and nonmetastatic thyroid tumors. TCRdb reanalyzed the PCR reads via MiXCR. The sample lists about 12,000 clones; roughly 21% were seen once. Thyroid surgery took place with no prior treatment in any patient. Material: adjacent normal tissue. The source of these receptors is a female donor with papillary thyroid cancer or a benign thyroid nodule (not recorded which). Some clones in this sample may be carry-over from other donors' samples.

By share of the sample, this clone is medium-sized. The chain uses TRBV12-3 or TRBV12-4 and TRBJ1-2, with D unresolved. This CDR3 contains 13 residues. Trimming left V 3 bases short and J 4 bases short, with 9 bases between. The CDR3 here is CASSLAQFYGYTF. The CDR3 DNA reads TGTGCCAGCAGTTTGGCCCAGTTCTATGGCTACACCTTC.

A few counts support this clone. The chain has TRBV7-9 and TRBJ2-7; no firm D call. V gave up 3 bases and J gave up 5 bases, with 8 bases separating them. CDR3 length: 12 amino acids. Germline assignment: CDR1 SEHNR and CDR2 FQNEAQ (reference sequence). CDR3 DNA: TGTGCCAGCAGCTTGGGCAAGGACGAGCAGTACTTC. Translating it yields CASSLGKDEQYF.

This clone was seen at least ten times. The rearrangement links TRBV29-1 to TRBJ2-7; 10 bases map to TRBD2. The V gene's germline CDR1 is SQVTM and CDR2 ANQGSEA. The CDR3 covers 13 residues. The V gene end was trimmed by 7 bases and the J gene end by 6 bases; junction bases not matched to a gene: 9. The CDR3 DNA is TGCAGCGCCGGCCTAGCGGGGGTCGGCGAGCAGTACTTC. The encoded protein is CSAGLAGVGEQYF.

This clone was recorded a few times. CDR3 nucleotide sequence: TGTGCCAGCAGTCTCCTTTGGAACACTGAAGCTTTCTTT. Translating gives CASSLLWNTEAFF. The rearrangement joins TRBV27 to TRBJ1-1, with no clear D. V shed 5 bases and J shed 1 base, with 8 bases lying between them. This CDR3 comprises 13 residues. Germline values: CDR1 MNHEY, CDR2 SMNVEV (reference sequence).

This clone was detected only a few times. The chain uses TRBV6-1 and TRBJ1-2; D gene unclear. Germline V gene data show CDR1 as MNHNS and CDR2 as SASEGT. The CDR3 length is 13 residues. Here the CDR3 DNA reads TGTGACAGAAGCCCCTCCGAGGGTAGAGGCTACACCTTC. It specifies CDRSPSEGRGYTF.

Judged by abundance, this clone is medium-sized. The CDR3 spells CASTVQGVYGYTF. For the CDR3, the DNA is TGTGCCAGCACTGTGCAGGGGGTCTATGGCTACACCTTC. V gene TRBV7-2 combines with J gene TRBJ1-2; 7 nucleotides match TRBD1. CDR1 SGHTA and CDR2 FQGNSA come from the germline V gene. The CDR3 length is 13 residues. Trimming at V came to 7 bases and at J to 4 bases, leaving 6 bases not matched to a gene.

This rearrangement joins TRBV15 to TRBJ2-1; tentatively, D is TRBD2 (6 bases). The CDR3 extends over 15 amino acids. The germline CDR1 and CDR2 sequences are LNHNV and YYDKDF (reference sequence). Trimming shortened V by 0 bases and J by 6 bases, and 12 bases separated the two germline ends. CDR3: CATSREPGVGNEQFF. Here the CDR3 DNA reads TGTGCCACCAGCAGAGAGCCGGGAGTTGGCAATGAGCAGTTCTTC.

The chain has TRBV30 and TRBJ1-2; no clear D. The CDR3 covers 13 residues. Trimming pared 0 bases from V and 4 bases from J, leaving 9 bases between. Germline V lookup: CDR1 GTSNPN, CDR2 SVGIG (reference sequence). The CDR3 reads CAWSVELTYGYTF. The CDR3 nucleotides read TGTGCCTGGAGTGTAGAACTCACCTATGGCTACACCTTC.

There are many counts of this clone. The rearrangement joins TRBV3-1 to TRBJ1-2; D is unclear. Trimming took 0 bases from V and 5 from J, leaving 7 bases between them. CDR1 LGHDT and CDR2 YNNKEL come from the germline V gene (reference sequence). The CDR3 contains 13 residues. The CDR3 nucleotides read TGTGCCAGCAGCCAAGATCCGAAGTATGGCTACACCTTC. Its translation is CASSQDPKYGYTF.

This clone has just a few counts. The rearrangement links TRBV6-1 to TRBJ1-4; TRBD1 is a possible D gene (5 bases). The length of the CDR3 is 14 residues. V lost 8 bases, J lost 4 bases, and 14 bases lay in between. The germline gives CDR1 MNHNS, CDR2 SASEGT. CDR3 nucleotide sequence: TGTGCCAGCCTTAGCCAGGGACGTAATGAAAAACTGTTTTTT. It encodes CASLSQGRNEKLFF.

There are many counts of this clone. The rearrangement links TRBV20-1 to TRBJ2-1; 15 bases are a match to TRBD2. CDR1 DFQATT and CDR2 SNEGSKA come from the germline V gene (reference sequence). V was pared by 0 bases and J by 7 bases, with 4 bases of the junction left unmatched. This CDR3 is 16 amino acids long. CDR3 bases: TGCAGTGCTAGAGAGAGGACTAGCGGGAGGGGTAATGAGCAGTTCTTC. Its protein is CSARERTSGRGNEQFF.

This clone has ten or more counts. The chain has TRBV19 and TRBJ2-3, with D uncertain. Germline-derived CDR1 and CDR2 are LNHDA and SQIVND (reference sequence). The V end was cut by 3 bases, the J end by 0 bases, with 13 bases between. The CDR3 totals 16 residues. CDR3 DNA sequence: TGTGCCAGTAGTATCCAAACGAGAACTAGCACAGATACGCAGTATTTT. Translation gives CASSIQTRTSTDTQYF.

This clone was seen repeatedly, ten times or more. V gene TRBV5-1 combines with J gene TRBJ2-5, with D possibly matching TRBD2 (5 bases). Germline lookup yields CDR1 SGHRS and CDR2 YFSETQ. The CDR3 runs to 16 residues. V lost 4 bases, J lost 0 bases, and 16 bases lay in between. CDR3 nucleotides: TGCGCCAGCAGCCTCTTAGGAACCGGGGACCAAGAGACCCAGTACTTC. It is translated as CASSLLGTGDQETQYF.

This clone was seen a few times. The CDR3 sequence is CASSLAEQDNQPQHF. CDR3 DNA sequence: TGTGCCAGCAGCTTGGCCGAGCAGGACAATCAGCCCCAGCATTTT. The genes are TRBV5-6 and TRBJ1-5; no definite D call. The CDR3 contains 15 residues. Germline V gene sequence: CDR1 SGHDT, CDR2 YYEEEE. Trimming removed 0 bases from V and 3 bases from J, with 10 bases in between.

This clone is medium-sized within its sample. This chain links TRBV10-3 with TRBJ2-7, with TRBD2 matching over 7 bases. The CDR3 totals 12 residues. Germline values: CDR1 ENHRY, CDR2 SYGVKD. V was clipped by 8 bases and J by 1 base; unmatched bases: 2. The CDR3 DNA is TGTGCCATCGGCGGGGGATCCTACGAGCAGTACTTC. Encoded protein: CAIGGGSYEQYF.

The chain links TRBV20-1 to TRBJ2-7, with D unclear. Germline CDR1 is DFQATT and CDR2 is SNEGSKA (reference sequence). Trimming shortened V by 0 bases and J by 3 bases, and 3 bases separated the two germline ends. The CDR3 totals 11 residues. For the CDR3, the DNA is TGCAGTGCTAGAGAGGGCTACGAGCAGTACTTC. It yields the protein CSAREGYEQYF.

The sample holds many counts of this clone. Other nucleotide sequences in the sample specify the same CDR3. This chain joins TRBV5-5 and TRBJ2-1; 9 positions match TRBD2. J was trimmed by 10 bases and V by 5 bases; bases with no gene match: 16. The germline V gene encodes CDR1 SGHKS and CDR2 YYEKEE (reference sequence). The length of the CDR3 is 16 residues. The CDR3 protein is CASRQPRAGGPGEQFF. In DNA form, the CDR3 reads TGTGCCAGCAGACAGCCTAGGGCGGGAGGGCCAGGCGAGCAGTTCTTC.

This clone came up a few times. Its ends do not fully match the called genes, so a read error is possible. The V and J genes are TRBV12-3 or TRBV12-4 and TRBJ1-2; tentatively, D is TRBD1 (6 bases). The CDR3 is 15 amino acids. CDR3 sequence reads: CASSDRRSFTGTQAF. The DNA of the CDR3 is TGTGCCAGCAGCGACAGGCGTAGTTTCACCGGGACACAGGCCTTC.

In this sample, this clone turned up many times. V gene TRBV15 combines with J gene TRBJ1-4; D uncertain. This CDR3 has 14 amino acids. Per the germline V gene, CDR1 is LNHNV and CDR2 is YYDKDF (reference sequence). Trimming shortened V by 3 bases and J by 6 bases, and 11 bases separated the two germline ends. The CDR3 here is CATSRTGEHEKLFF. The CDR3 DNA reads TGTGCCACCAGCAGGACGGGTGAACATGAAAAACTGTTTTTT.

In its sample, this clone is medium-sized (0.01 to 0.1%). The chain recombines TRBV27 with TRBJ1-1; 9 positions agree with TRBD1. CDR1 MNHEY and CDR2 SMNVEV come from the germline V gene (reference sequence). CDR3 length equals 14 residues. V trimming: 7 bases; J trimming: 4 bases; junction bases outside the gene matches: 7. The CDR3 here is CASIKQGATTEAFF. CDR3 sequence (DNA): TGTGCCAGCATTAAACAGGGGGCGACCACTGAAGCTTTCTTT.

This clone has a count of ten or more. J is TRBJ1-1 and V is TRBV7-8; D is unresolved. Germline V lookup: CDR1 SGHVS, CDR2 FQNEAQ. Trimming removed 5 bases at V and 2 bases at J, with 6 bases between. The CDR3 is made up of 12 amino acids. CDR3 in DNA: TGTGCCAGCAGCCAATACAACACTGAAGCTTTCTTT. Translation gives CASSQYNTEAFF.

The CDR3 sequence is CASKGAPAYEQYF. In nucleotides, the CDR3 is TGTGCCAGCAAAGGGGCCCCCGCCTACGAGCAGTACTTC. The gene calls are TRBV6-1 and TRBJ2-7; possible D gene TRBD1, 5 bases. Germline V lookup: CDR1 MNHNS, CDR2 SASEGT. The V end lost 7 bases, the J end lost 2 bases, and 12 bases lay between the germline ends. This CDR3 comprises 13 residues.

This clone was observed many times. The genes are TRBV3-1 and TRBJ1-6; TRBD1 agrees at 7 bases. The germline V gene encodes CDR1 LGHDT and CDR2 YNNKEL (reference sequence). The CDR3 is 17 residues long. The junction had 10 bases not matched to a gene; V was cut back by 4 bases and J by 4 bases. The CDR3 here is CASSRGPDRDYNSPLHF. The CDR3 DNA is TGTGCCAGCAGCCGGGGCCCAGACAGGGATTATAATTCACCCCTCCACTTT.

This clone was seen a few times. This rearrangement joins TRBV10-3 to TRBJ1-1, with D uncertain. The germline gives CDR1 ENHRY, CDR2 SYGVKD. The CDR3 is 14 amino acids. V was trimmed by 0 bases and J by 1 base, leaving 6 bases between them. CDR3 DNA sequence: TGTGCCATCAGTGAGTCGACCTCGAACACTGAAGCTTTCTTT. The encoded protein is CAISESTSNTEAFF.

This clone was detected ten times or more. This chain connects TRBV19 to TRBJ2-3; weak D call: TRBD2 (5 bases). The CDR3 consists of 16 residues. V was trimmed by 1 base and J by 3 bases, leaving 14 bases between them. Germline V gives CDR1 LNHDA, CDR2 SQIVND (reference sequence). The CDR3 DNA is TGTGCCAGTAGTATAGCATCGGGGTTGAGGACAGATACGCAGTATTTT. This codes for CASSIASGLRTDTQYF.

The sample holds a few counts of this clone. The chain combines TRBV6-4 with TRBJ2-1; D tentatively reads TRBD1 or TRBD2 (5 bases each). The V gene's germline CDR1 is MRHNA and CDR2 SNTAGT. The CDR3 totals 19 residues. The V and J ends lost 1 base and 4 bases respectively, with 23 bases between them. CDR3 sequence (DNA): TGTGCCAGCAGTGACTTTGTGCCCTCAGAACTGGGGGTATACAATGAGCAGTTCTTC. It yields the protein CASSDFVPSELGVYNEQFF.

This chain joins TRBV24-1 and TRBJ2-7; 7 bases line up with TRBD1. Per germline, CDR1 KGHDR and CDR2 SFDVKD. CDR3 length equals 13 residues. The trim removed 7 bases at V and 3 bases at J, leaving 5 bases unmatched. The CDR3 is CATSRGSNYEQYF. As DNA, the CDR3 is TGTGCCACCAGCAGGGGGTCCAACTACGAGCAGTACTTC.

About this clone itself: The conserved phenylalanine or tryptophan normally closing the CDR3 is absent here, so this likely arose from a read error. Because the CDR3's place on the DNA is in doubt, the DNA is left out and the CDR3 is given as listed by TCRdb. The chain carries TRBV6-2 or TRBV6-3 and TRBJ2-1; TRBD2 was called by the table and not checked on the DNA. The CDR3 is 15 residues long, counting both termini. Per germline, CDR1 MNHEY and CDR2 SVGEGT. CDR3 in amino acids: CASRALAVALAGSTL.

With respect to this clone: The junction does not match germline at one end; this may be a read error. The chain has TRBV7-6 and TRBJ2-2, with TRBD2 matching over 7 bases. This CDR3 contains 16 residues. Per the germline V gene, CDR1 is SGHVS and CDR2 is FNYEAQ. In nucleotides, the CDR3 is TGTGCCAGCAGCTTAGGTGCTAGCGGACTAACCGTGGAGCTGTTTTTC. This gives the protein CASSLGASGLTVELFF.

Ten or more counts support this clone. This chain joins TRBV2 and TRBJ2-5; 10 nucleotides align to TRBD2. Trimming took 0 bases from V and 7 from J; bases not matched to a gene: 11. The V gene's germline CDR1 is SNHLY and CDR2 FYNNEI. The CDR3 has 17 amino acids. CDR3 in DNA: TGTGCCAGCAGTGAAGCGCTTGGGACTAGCGTGATTGTGACCCAGTACTTC. Translated, it gives CASSEALGTSVIVTQYF. Full variable domain (outside the CDR3, taken from reference TRBV2 and TRBJ2-5): EPEVTQTPSHQVTQMGQEVILRCVPISNHLYFYWYRQILGQKVEFLVSFYNNEISEKSEIFDDQFSVERPDGSNFTLKIRSTKLEDSAMYFCASSEALGTSVIVTQYFGPGTRLLVL.

This clone came up many times. This chain connects TRBV20-1 to TRBJ2-3; TRBD1 might be the D (5 bases). Germline assignment: CDR1 DFQATT and CDR2 SNEGSKA (reference sequence). This CDR3 comprises 15 residues. V lost 3 bases and J lost 1, with 14 bases in between. The CDR3, as DNA: TGCAGTGCTAGTAGGGGCGGTCCTCGCACAGATACGCAGTATTTT. It yields the protein CSASRGGPRTDTQYF.

This clone has ten or more counts. The CDR3 sequence: CASSRTGASTDTQYF. The CDR3, as DNA: TGTGCCAGCAGTCGGACAGGGGCTAGCACAGATACGCAGTATTTT. The chain joins TRBV13 to TRBJ2-3; 9 positions agree with TRBD1. This CDR3 comprises 15 residues. V trimming: 6 bases; J trimming: 0 bases; junction bases outside the gene matches: 4. Germline CDR1 and CDR2: PRHDT and FYEKMQ (reference sequence).